Detailed here is one T cell receptor beta chain. These data are taken from a study of blood T cell repertoires in COVID-19. Germline trimming cut 5 bases from V and 2 bases from J; bases unmatched to any gene: 7. Looked up from germline, CDR1 is SEHNR and CDR2 is FQNEAQ (reference sequence). The CDR3 is 16 residues long. Using immunoSEQ multiplex PCR, the repertoire was profiled, and TCRdb retains in-frame clones only, with some absent. The sample has roughly 200,000 clones, approximately 91% seen once. The Seattle patients, enrolled during active infection, were followed longitudinally. The rearrangement joins TRBV7-9 to TRBJ2-5; 11 bases fit TRBD2. The receptor was derived from a man between 45 and 60 years old with COVID-19, enrolled during active disease. Sequencing was carried out using peripheral blood. For the CDR3, the DNA is TGTGCCAGCAGCGCCGGGACTAGCGGCACGCAAGAGACCCAGTACTTC. Its translation: CASSAGTSGTQETQYF.